This TCR beta chain was sequenced for a study of blood T cell repertoires in COVID-19 (dated by TCRdb to about 2020). Concerning the study at large: Samples from collaborators originated in the United States, Italy and Spain and spanned both the acute and convalescent phases of COVID-19. The prospective study material was composed of cDNA or gDNA derived from T cells, B-cell-depleted T cells, or PBMCs. Deeply sampled blood TCRbeta repertoires from subjects exposed to, actively infected with, or recovered from COVID-19 were included in the dataset. The repertoires were released in a freely available public database meant as a resource for research on the immune response to SARS-CoV-2. The samples were drawn from two sources: the first 160 participants of the ongoing ImmuneRACE study, and approximately 1,300 subjects contributed by 6 global collaborators. The sample metadata nearly always contained a de-identified subject ID, COVID-19 status, age in years and sex. HLA class I and class II types, where available, came from metadata supplied by the sample provider rather than from assay-based typing.

The CDR3 sequence holds 12 residues, the cysteine and phenylalanine included. Only CDR3 DNA remains: 36 bases, in frame from the first base. From V the trimming removes 6 bases and from J it removes 11 bases, while the gene matches leave 8 bases of the junction unaccounted for. TCRbeta CDR3 regions were amplified from genomic DNA using the immunoSEQ Assay, a bias-controlled multiplex PCR. The authors processed their data as follows. The number of nucleated cells in each sample was estimated from the amplification of reference gene primers within the assay. Sequence reads were collapsed and filtered to measure the absolute abundance of every unique TCRbeta CDR3 rearrangement. For each sample, productive Simpson clonality was calculated as the square root of Simpson's diversity index across productive rearrangements. Entries here come from immuneACCESS through TCRdb and include only in-frame sequences with V and J called. Some clones fail to appear in such tables; in the studies checked, an unresolved V gene covers under half of the shortfall, and the cause of the remainder is unknown. The DNA was the basis for D and trimming; V, J and clone size are from that table. Recorded for this sample are 300,000 to 400,000 clones; over 75% of them occurred a single time. The ten largest clonotypes hold more than 0.85% of the sample.

Participants in the prospective study were enrolled through a virtual design, were aged about 18 to 89 years, and lived in roughly 24 United States geographic areas. In the prospective study, cohorts were assigned on the basis of participant-reported clinical history obtained from a screening survey and a study questionnaire. Mobile phlebotomists in the prospective study collected whole blood, serum and a nasopharyngeal or oropharyngeal swab from every participant. Participants in the prospective study had the option to provide additional blood draws and questionnaires over a 2-month period. Before DNA extraction, prospective study blood samples were shipped either frozen or at room temperature. What the work shows at the level of the full study, not this receptor alone: The quantity of clinical and demographic metadata differed by source and by participant and was supplied without curation.

This clone was seen a single time. Its target antigen remains unknown. Per-base qualities were not stored, and no clone one base away is much larger. The clonotype originates from a young woman with acute COVID-19. The rearranged chain carries TRBV12-3 or TRBV12-4 and TRBJ2-3; the central 7 bases match TRBD1. The source material was PBMCs or T cells enriched from blood (not recorded which). The CDR3 corresponds to CASSLGQVWQYF. The nucleotides are TGTGCCAGCAGCCTTGGACAGGTTTGGCAGTATTTT.